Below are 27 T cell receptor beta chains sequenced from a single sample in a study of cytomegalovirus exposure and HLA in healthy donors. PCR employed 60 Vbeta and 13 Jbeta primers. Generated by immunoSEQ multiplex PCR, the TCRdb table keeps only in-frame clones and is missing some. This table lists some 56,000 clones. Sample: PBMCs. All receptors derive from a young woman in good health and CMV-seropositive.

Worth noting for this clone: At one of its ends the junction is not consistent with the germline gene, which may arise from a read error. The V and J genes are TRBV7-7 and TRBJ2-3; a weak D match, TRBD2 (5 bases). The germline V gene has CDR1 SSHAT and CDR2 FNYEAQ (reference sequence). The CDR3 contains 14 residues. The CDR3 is CASSPIGVADTQYF. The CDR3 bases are TGTGCTAGCAGCCCGATCGGGGTCGCAGATACGCAGTATTTT.

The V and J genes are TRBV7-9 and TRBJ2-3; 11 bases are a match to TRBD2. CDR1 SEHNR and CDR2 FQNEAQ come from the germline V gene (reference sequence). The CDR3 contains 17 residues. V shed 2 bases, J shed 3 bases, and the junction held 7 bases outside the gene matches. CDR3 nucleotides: TGTGCCAGCAGCTTACTAGGGACTAGCGGACCTACAGATACGCAGTATTTT. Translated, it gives CASSLLGTSGPTDTQYF.

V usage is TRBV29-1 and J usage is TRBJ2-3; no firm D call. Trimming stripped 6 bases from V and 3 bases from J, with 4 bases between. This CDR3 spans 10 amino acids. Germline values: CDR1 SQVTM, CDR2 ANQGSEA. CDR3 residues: CSVQTDTQYF. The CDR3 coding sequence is TGCAGCGTGCAGACAGATACGCAGTATTTT.

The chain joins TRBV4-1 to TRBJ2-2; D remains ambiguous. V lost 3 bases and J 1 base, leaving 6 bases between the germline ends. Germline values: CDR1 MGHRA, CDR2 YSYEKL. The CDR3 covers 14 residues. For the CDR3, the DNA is TGCGCCAGCAGCCACCCCGGGAACACCGGGGAGCTGTTTTTT. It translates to CASSHPGNTGELFF.

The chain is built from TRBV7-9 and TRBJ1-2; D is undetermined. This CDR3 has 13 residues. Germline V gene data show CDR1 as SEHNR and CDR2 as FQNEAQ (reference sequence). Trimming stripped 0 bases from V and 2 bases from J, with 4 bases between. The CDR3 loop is CASSLAANYGYTF. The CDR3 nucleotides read TGTGCCAGCAGCTTAGCAGCGAACTATGGCTACACCTTC.

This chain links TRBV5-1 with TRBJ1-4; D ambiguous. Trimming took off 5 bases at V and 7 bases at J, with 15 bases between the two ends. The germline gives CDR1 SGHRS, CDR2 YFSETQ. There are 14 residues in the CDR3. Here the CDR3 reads CASSTGEGGEKLFF. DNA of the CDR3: TGCGCCAGCAGTACCGGGGAGGGTGGTGAAAAACTGTTTTTT.

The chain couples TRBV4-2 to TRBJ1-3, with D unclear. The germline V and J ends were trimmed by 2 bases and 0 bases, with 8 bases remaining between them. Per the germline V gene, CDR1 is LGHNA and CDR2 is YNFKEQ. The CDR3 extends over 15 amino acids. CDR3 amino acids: CASSQMQSSGNTIYF. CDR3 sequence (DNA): TGTGCCAGCAGCCAAATGCAGTCCTCTGGAAACACCATATATTTT.

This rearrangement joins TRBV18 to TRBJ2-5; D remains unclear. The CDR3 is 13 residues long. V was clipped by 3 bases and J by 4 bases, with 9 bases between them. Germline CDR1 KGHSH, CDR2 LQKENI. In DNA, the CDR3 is TGTGCCAGCTCACCGGTCAGTATAGAGACCCAGTACTTC. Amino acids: CASSPVSIETQYF. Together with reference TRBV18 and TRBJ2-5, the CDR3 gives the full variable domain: NAGVMQNPRHLVRRRGQEARLRCSPMKGHSHVYWYRQLPEEGLKFMVYLQKENIIDESGMPKERFSAEFPKEGPSILRIQQVVRGDSAAYFCASSPVSIETQYFGPGTRLLVL.

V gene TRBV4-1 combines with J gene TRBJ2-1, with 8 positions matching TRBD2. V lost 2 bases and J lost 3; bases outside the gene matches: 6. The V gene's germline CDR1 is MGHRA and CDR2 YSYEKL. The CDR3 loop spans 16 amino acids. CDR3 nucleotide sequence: TGCGCCAGCAGCCAAACCCCGGGACTAGTCTACAATGAGCAGTTCTTC. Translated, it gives CASSQTPGLVYNEQFF.

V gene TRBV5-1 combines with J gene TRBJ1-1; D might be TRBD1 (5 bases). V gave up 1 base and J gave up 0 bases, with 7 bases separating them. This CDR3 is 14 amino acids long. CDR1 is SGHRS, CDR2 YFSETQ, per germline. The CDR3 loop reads CASSLRGLNTEAFF. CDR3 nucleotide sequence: TGCGCCAGCAGCTTGAGGGGATTGAACACTGAAGCTTTCTTT.

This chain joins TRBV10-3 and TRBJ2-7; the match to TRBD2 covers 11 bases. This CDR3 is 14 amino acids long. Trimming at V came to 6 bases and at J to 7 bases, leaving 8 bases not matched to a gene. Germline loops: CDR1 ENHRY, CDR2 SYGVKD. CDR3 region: CAIRGTSGRREQYF. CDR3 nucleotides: TGTGCCATCAGGGGGACTAGCGGTCGTCGGGAGCAGTACTTC.

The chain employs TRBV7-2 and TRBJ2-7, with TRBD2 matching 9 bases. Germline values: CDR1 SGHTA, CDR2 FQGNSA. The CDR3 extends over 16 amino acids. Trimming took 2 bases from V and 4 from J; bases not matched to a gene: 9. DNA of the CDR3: TGTGCCAGCAGCTTAACGTCTAGCGGGGCGAGATACGAGCAGTACTTC. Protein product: CASSLTSSGARYEQYF.

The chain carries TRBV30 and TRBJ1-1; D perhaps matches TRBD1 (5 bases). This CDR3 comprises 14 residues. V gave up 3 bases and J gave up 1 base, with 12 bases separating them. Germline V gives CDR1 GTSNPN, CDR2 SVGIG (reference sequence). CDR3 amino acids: CAWSPLTENTEAFF. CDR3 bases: TGTGCCTGGAGCCCCCTGACAGAGAACACTGAAGCTTTCTTT.

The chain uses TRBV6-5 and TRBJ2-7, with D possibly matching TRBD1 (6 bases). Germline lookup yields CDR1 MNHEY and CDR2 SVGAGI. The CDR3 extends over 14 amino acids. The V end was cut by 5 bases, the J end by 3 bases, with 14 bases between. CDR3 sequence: CASSPQGFLYEQYF. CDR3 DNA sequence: TGTGCCAGCAGTCCACAGGGATTCCTCTACGAGCAGTACTTC.

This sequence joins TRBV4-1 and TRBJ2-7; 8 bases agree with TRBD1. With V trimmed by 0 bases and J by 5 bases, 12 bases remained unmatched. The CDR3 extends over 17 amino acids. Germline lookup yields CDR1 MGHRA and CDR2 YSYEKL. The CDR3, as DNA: TGCGCCAGCAGCCAAGATCCAGCCAGGGGGCTTATGGACGAGCAGTACTTC. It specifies CASSQDPARGLMDEQYF.

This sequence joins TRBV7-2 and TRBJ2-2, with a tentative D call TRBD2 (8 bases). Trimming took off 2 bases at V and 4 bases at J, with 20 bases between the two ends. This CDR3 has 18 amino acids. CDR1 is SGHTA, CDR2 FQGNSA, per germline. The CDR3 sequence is CASSLQGGVAGSTGELFF. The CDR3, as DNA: TGTGCCAGCAGCTTACAGGGGGGGGTAGCGGGAAGCACCGGGGAGCTGTTTTTT. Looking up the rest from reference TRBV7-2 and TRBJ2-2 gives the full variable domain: GAGVSQSPSNKVTEKGKDVELRCDPISGHTALYWYRQSLGQGLEFLIYFQGNSAPDKSGLPSDRFSAERTGGSVSTLTIQRTQQEDSAVYLCASSLQGGVAGSTGELFFGEGSRLTVL.

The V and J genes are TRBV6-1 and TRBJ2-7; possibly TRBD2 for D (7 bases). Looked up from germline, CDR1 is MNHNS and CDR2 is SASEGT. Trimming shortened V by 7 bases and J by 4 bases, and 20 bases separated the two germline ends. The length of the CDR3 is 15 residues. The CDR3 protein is CASNIPGGPGYEQYF. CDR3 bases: TGTGCCAGCAACATCCCGGGGGGCCCGGGGTACGAGCAGTACTTC.

The CDR3 sequence is CASSVTGQGALGYTF. CDR3 bases: TGTGCCAGCAGCGTAACGGGACAGGGGGCGTTGGGCTACACCTTC. The rearrangement links TRBV9 to TRBJ1-2, with 12 positions matching TRBD1. Per the germline V gene, CDR1 is SGDLS and CDR2 is YYNGEE. CDR3 length: 15 amino acids. V lost 1 base, J lost 8 bases, and 6 bases stayed unmatched.

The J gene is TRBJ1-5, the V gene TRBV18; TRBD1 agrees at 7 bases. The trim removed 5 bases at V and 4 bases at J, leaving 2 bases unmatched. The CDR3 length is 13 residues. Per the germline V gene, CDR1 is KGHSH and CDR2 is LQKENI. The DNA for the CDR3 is TGTGCCAGCTCAAGACAGGGAAATCAGCCCCAGCATTTT. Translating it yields CASSRQGNQPQHF.

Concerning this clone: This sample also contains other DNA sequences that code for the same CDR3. This CDR3 reads CAWSVQGNQPQHF. CDR3 coding DNA: TGTGCCTGGAGTGTACAGGGTAATCAGCCCCAGCATTTT. V usage is TRBV30 and J usage is TRBJ1-5, with D maybe TRBD1 (6 bases). Germline assignment: CDR1 GTSNPN and CDR2 SVGIG (reference sequence). This CDR3 contains 13 residues. V dropped 0 bases and J dropped 4 bases, with 7 bases sitting between them.

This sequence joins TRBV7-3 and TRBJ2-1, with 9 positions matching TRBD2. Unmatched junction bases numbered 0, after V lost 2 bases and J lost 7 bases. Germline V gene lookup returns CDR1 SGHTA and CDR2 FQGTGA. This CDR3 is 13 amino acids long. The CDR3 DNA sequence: TGTGCCAGCAGCTTAGCGGGGGGGAATGAGCAGTTCTTC. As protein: CASSLAGGNEQFF.

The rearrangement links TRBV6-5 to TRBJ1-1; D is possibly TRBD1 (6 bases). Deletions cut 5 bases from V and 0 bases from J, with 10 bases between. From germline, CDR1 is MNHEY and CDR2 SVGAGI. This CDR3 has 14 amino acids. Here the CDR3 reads CASSRTAMNTEAFF. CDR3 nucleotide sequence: TGTGCCAGCAGTAGGACAGCGATGAACACTGAAGCTTTCTTT.

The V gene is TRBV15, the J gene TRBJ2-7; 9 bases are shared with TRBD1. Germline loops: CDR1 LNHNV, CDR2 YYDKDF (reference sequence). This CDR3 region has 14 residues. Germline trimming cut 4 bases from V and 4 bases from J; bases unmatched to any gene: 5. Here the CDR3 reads CATSTTGGYYEQYF. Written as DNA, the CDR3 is TGTGCCACCAGCACCACAGGGGGCTATTACGAGCAGTACTTC.

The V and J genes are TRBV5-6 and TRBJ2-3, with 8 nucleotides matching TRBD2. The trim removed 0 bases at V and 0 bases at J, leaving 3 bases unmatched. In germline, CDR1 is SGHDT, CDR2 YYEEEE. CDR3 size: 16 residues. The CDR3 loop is CASSLELAGSTDTQYF. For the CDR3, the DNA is TGTGCCAGCAGCTTGGAGCTAGCGGGTAGCACAGATACGCAGTATTTT.

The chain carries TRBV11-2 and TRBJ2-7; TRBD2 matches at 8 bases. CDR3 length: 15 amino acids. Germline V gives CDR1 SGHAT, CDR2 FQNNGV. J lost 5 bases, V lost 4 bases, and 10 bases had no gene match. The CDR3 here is CASSSLRAGGHEQYF. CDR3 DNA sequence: TGTGCCAGCAGCTCGCTCAGGGCGGGGGGACACGAGCAGTACTTC.

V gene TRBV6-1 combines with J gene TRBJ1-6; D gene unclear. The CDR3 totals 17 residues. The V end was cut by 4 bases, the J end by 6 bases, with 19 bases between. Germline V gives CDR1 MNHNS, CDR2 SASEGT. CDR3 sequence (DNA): TGTGCCAGCAGTGGGACCAACAGCGGATCCATTAATTCACCCCTCCACTTT. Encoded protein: CASSGTNSGSINSPLHF.

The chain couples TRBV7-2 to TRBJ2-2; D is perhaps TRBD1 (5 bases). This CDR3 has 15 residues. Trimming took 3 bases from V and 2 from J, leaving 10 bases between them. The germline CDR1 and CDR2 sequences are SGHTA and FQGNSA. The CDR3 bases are TGTGCCAGCAGCTTCCAGGGCCAAAACACCGGGGAGCTGTTTTTT. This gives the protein CASSFQGQNTGELFF.